This T cell receptor beta chain came from a study of blood T cell repertoires in COVID-19. The protocol was immunoSEQ multiplex PCR, while the TCRdb copy is restricted to in-frame clones and leaves out a portion. The sample shows more than 100,000 clones, 84% of them seen only once. J was trimmed by 0 bases and V by 3 bases; bases with no gene match: 5. CDR1 and CDR2 from the germline V gene are SGHTA and FQGTGA. This CDR3 has 16 amino acids. The chain has TRBV7-3 and TRBJ1-3; TRBD1 matches 7 bases. The receptor was derived from a man aged 60 to 75 with acute or convalescent COVID-19. The material sequenced was peripheral blood. CDR3 sequence (DNA): TGTGCCAGCAGCTTGACAGGGACTAGCTCTGGAAACACCATATATTTT. Amino acids: CASSLTGTSSGNTIYF.